The 27 T cell receptor beta chains listed next were all sequenced from one sample in a study of CD8 T cells in ankylosing spondylitis. Their antigens remain unidentified. TCRdb fed the 5' RACE reads into MiXCR, producing one record per CDR3 protein. The repertoire has about 750,000 distinct CDR3 sequences, roughly 19% of them found once; the top ten carry about 19%. Findings and limits, study-wide: Typical of ankylosing spondylitis blood, it appeared, was a TCR beta motif of under 10 highly homologous variants.

Sample: blood, either unsorted or a sorted T cell fraction (not recorded which). Receptors originate from a male donor with ankylosing spondylitis.

The chain couples TRBV5-4 to TRBJ2-5; weak D call: TRBD2 (6 bases). From germline, CDR1 is SGHNT and CDR2 YYREEE (reference sequence). The ends were cut back, 4 bases at V and 0 bases at J, with 19 bases in the middle. This CDR3 contains 17 residues. As DNA, the CDR3 is TGTGCCAGCAGCCCTAGCGCGGGACCAAAATACCAAGAGACCCAGTACTTC. This sequence encodes CASSPSAGPKYQETQYF.

There are a few counts of this clonotype. V and J are TRBV12-3 or TRBV12-4 and TRBJ2-7, with D maybe TRBD2 (6 bases). There are 17 residues in the CDR3. V dropped 5 bases and J dropped 1 base, with 21 bases sitting between them. CDR3 DNA: TGTGCCAGCAGTACAACCTACCCCGGGGGTCGGTCCTACGAGCAGTACTTC. Its translation is CASSTTYPGGRSYEQYF.

J is TRBJ2-1 and V is TRBV27; TRBD1 agrees at 10 bases. J gave up 5 bases and V 8 bases, and 3 bases lay outside the gene matches. Germline V gene lookup returns CDR1 MNHEY and CDR2 SMNVEV (reference sequence). The CDR3 totals 13 residues. The CDR3 DNA follows: TGTGCCAGCGGACAGGGGGGGGACAATGAGCAGTTCTTC. As protein: CASGQGGDNEQFF.

In its sample, this clonotype was seen a few times. The chain combines TRBV12-3 or TRBV12-4 with TRBJ1-1; the D gene is possibly TRBD1 (5 bases). CDR3 length: 14 amino acids. Trimming took off 5 bases at V and 7 bases at J, with 17 bases between the two ends. The CDR3 coding sequence is TGTGCCAGCAGTACCCTGGAAGGGGAGGATGAAGCTTTCTTT. Its translation: CASSTLEGEDEAFF.

The chain links TRBV21-1 to TRBJ1-1; the table's TRBD1 call for D was not verified on the DNA. TRBV21-1 is given as a pseudogene. This CDR3 spans 14 amino acids. The chain's CDR3 is CASSNRGSDTEAFF. CDR3 sequence (DNA): TGTGCCAGCAGCAACAGGGGATCTGACACTGAAGCTTTCTTT.

The rearrangement uses TRBV10-3 and TRBJ1-6; D possibly corresponds to TRBD1 (5 bases). The V and J ends lost 6 bases and 9 bases respectively, with 12 bases between them. The CDR3 runs 13 residues. Germline lookup yields CDR1 ENHRY and CDR2 SYGVKD. CDR3 nucleotides: TGTGCCATCAGGGACCCGGGGGGTTCACCCCTCCACTTT. It is translated as CAIRDPGGSPLHF.

This chain uses TRBV7-3 with TRBJ2-1; D gene uncertain. CDR1 SGHTA and CDR2 FQGTGA come from the germline V gene. V gave up 1 base and J gave up 5 bases, with 6 bases separating them. The CDR3 totals 13 residues. The CDR3 loop is CASSLNGDNEQFF. The CDR3 DNA sequence: TGTGCCAGCAGCTTAAATGGGGACAATGAGCAGTTCTTC.

The count of this clonotype is one. The chain recombines TRBV18 with TRBJ1-2; the D is unclear. CDR1 and CDR2 from the germline V gene are KGHSH and LQKENI. Deletions cut 3 bases from V and 4 bases from J, with 12 bases between. The CDR3 runs to 14 residues. CDR3 sequence: CASSPNSFSYGYTF. The CDR3 region has the DNA TGTGCCAGCTCACCGAATAGTTTCTCCTATGGCTACACCTTC.

The chain carries TRBV11-2 and TRBJ2-7, with 10 bases matching TRBD1. CDR3 size: 16 residues. The germline V gene encodes CDR1 SGHAT and CDR2 FQNNGV. The V and J ends lost 0 bases and 5 bases, in that order; junction bases with no gene match: 7. CDR3 sequence (DNA): TGTGCCAGCAGCTTAGATTGGCGACAGGGGGCCCACGAGCAGTACTTC. It translates to CASSLDWRQGAHEQYF.

The sample holds a few counts of this clonotype. The chain combines TRBV2 with TRBJ2-2; D not certain. The CDR3 contains 15 residues. Per the germline V gene, CDR1 is SNHLY and CDR2 is FYNNEI. V dropped 3 bases and J dropped 1 base, with 9 bases sitting between them. CDR3 bases: TGTGCCAGCAGTGATGACTCCCTGAACACCGGGGAGCTGTTTTTT. Translating it yields CASSDDSLNTGELFF.

This clonotype was found a few times. The V gene is TRBV11-1, the J gene TRBJ2-1, with 10 positions matching TRBD1. Germline V gene data show CDR1 as SGHAT and CDR2 as FQDESV (reference sequence). This CDR3 spans 19 amino acids. V lost 4 bases to trimming and J lost 8 bases; unmatched junction nucleotides: 20. CDR3 in DNA: TGTGCCAGCAGCTCCGAGTATTTAGACGGACAGGGGGAGCTCGATGAGCAGTTCTTC. It translates to CASSSEYLDGQGELDEQFF.

The CDR3 region has the DNA TGTGCCAGCAGCGCTTTTGGACAGGGTAACACCGGGGAGCTGTTTTTT. Protein: CASSAFGQGNTGELFF. The chain couples TRBV5-6 to TRBJ2-2, with 8 bases matching TRBD1. Germline V gives CDR1 SGHDT, CDR2 YYEEEE. CDR3 length: 16 amino acids. The V segment lost 4 bases and the J segment 2 bases; nucleotides outside the gene matches: 7. Full variable domain (outside the CDR3, taken from reference TRBV5-6 and TRBJ2-2): DAGVTQSPTHLIKTRGQQVTLRCSPKSGHDTVSWYQQALGQGPQFIFQYYEEEERQRGNFPDRFSGHQFPNYSSELNVNALLLGDSALYLCASSAFGQGNTGELFFGEGSRLTVL.

This clonotype was counted ten times or more. This rearrangement joins TRBV5-1 to TRBJ1-4; tentatively, D is TRBD1 (5 bases). The V gene lost 3 bases and the J gene lost 0 bases, with 6 bases spanning the gap. The CDR3 runs 14 residues. CDR1 and CDR2 (germline): SGHRS, YFSETQ. CDR3 coding DNA: TGCGCCAGCAGCTCGACAGCAACTAATGAAAAACTGTTTTTT. Its translation is CASSSTATNEKLFF.

The table lists this clonotype with a few counts. V usage is TRBV9 and J usage is TRBJ1-2, with TRBD1 as a possible D gene (5 bases). The ends were cut back, 0 bases at V and 3 bases at J, with 12 bases in the middle. The length of the CDR3 is 15 residues. Per germline, CDR1 SGDLS and CDR2 YYNGEE. The CDR3 spells CASSVAGFPYYGYTF. The CDR3 nucleotides read TGTGCCAGCAGCGTAGCAGGGTTCCCCTACTATGGCTACACCTTC.

This clonotype was detected only a few times. The CDR3 loop reads CASSQLEDTGELFF. The CDR3 nucleotides are TGTGCCAGCAGCCAATTGGAAGACACCGGGGAGCTGTTTTTT. The V gene is TRBV3-1, the J gene TRBJ2-2; D ambiguous. Germline-derived CDR1 and CDR2 are LGHDT and YNNKEL (reference sequence). The CDR3 loop spans 14 amino acids. Trimming removed 2 bases from V and 3 bases from J, with 7 bases in between.

The chain employs TRBV7-2 and TRBJ2-1; 7 nucleotides agree with TRBD2. Germline CDR1 SGHTA, CDR2 FQGNSA. The ends lost 4 bases at V and 2 bases at J; junction bases unmatched: 5. The CDR3 loop spans 15 amino acids. The CDR3 sequence is CASSSGGLAYNEQFF. The CDR3 coding sequence is TGTGCCAGCAGCTCGGGGGGACTGGCCTACAATGAGCAGTTCTTC.

This clonotype showed up just a few times. This chain uses TRBV7-2 with TRBJ2-3; the match to TRBD2 covers 12 bases. CDR1 SGHTA and CDR2 FQGNSA come from the germline V gene. CDR3 size: 15 residues. The J segment lost 4 bases and the V segment lost 5 bases, leaving 4 bases of the junction unmatched. The CDR3 reads CASSTSSGGADTQYF. The CDR3 coding sequence is TGTGCCAGCAGCACCTCTAGCGGGGGGGCAGATACGCAGTATTTT.

This clonotype occurred a few times. The rearrangement joins TRBV20-1 to TRBJ2-5; D possibly matches TRBD1 or TRBD2 (5 bases each). V was clipped by 0 bases and J by 1 base, with 15 bases between them. Germline values: CDR1 DFQATT, CDR2 SNEGSKA (reference sequence). The CDR3 spans 16 residues. Written as DNA, the CDR3 is TGCAGTGCTAGAGATTGGACGGGGCGAGGCCAAGAGACCCAGTACTTC. It encodes CSARDWTGRGQETQYF.

This clonotype was observed a few times. V gene TRBV5-1 combines with J gene TRBJ1-1; D may be TRBD1 (5 bases). Germline V gene sequence: CDR1 SGHRS, CDR2 YFSETQ. V lost 4 bases to trimming and J lost 0 bases, with 13 bases between them. The CDR3 spans 15 residues. The CDR3 loop is CASSTGPLLNTEAFF. CDR3 in DNA: TGCGCCAGCAGCACAGGACCGTTACTGAACACTGAAGCTTTCTTT.

The chain's CDR3 is CASSFYSGGDNQPQHF. Here the CDR3 DNA reads TGTGCCAGCAGTTTTTACAGTGGAGGGGATAATCAGCCCCAGCATTTT. The chain combines TRBV27 with TRBJ1-5, with a possible D match to TRBD1 (5 bases). V was clipped by 3 bases and J by 4 bases, with 16 bases between them. Looked up from germline, CDR1 is MNHEY and CDR2 is SMNVEV (reference sequence). CDR3 size: 16 residues.

This clonotype was recorded a few times. The chain joins TRBV20-1 to TRBJ2-7; 9 bases line up with TRBD1. J gave up 9 bases and V 2 bases, and 5 bases lay outside the gene matches. Germline V gene lookup returns CDR1 DFQATT and CDR2 SNEGSKA (reference sequence). This CDR3 comprises 12 residues. This chain's CDR3 is CSARKRQGGQYF. The CDR3 region has the DNA TGCAGTGCTAGAAAACGACAGGGGGGGCAGTACTTC.

This chain uses TRBV4-1 with TRBJ2-1; D perhaps matches TRBD2 (7 bases). The CDR3 sequence is 15 residues long. V lost 4 bases and J lost 1, with 11 bases in between. Per germline, CDR1 MGHRA and CDR2 YSYEKL. DNA of the CDR3: TGCGCCAGCAGCCCCGAGGGGGGGTCCTACAATGAGCAGTTCTTC. Residues: CASSPEGGSYNEQFF.

Turning to this clonotype: Compared with germline, one end of the junction differs, possibly owing to a read error. The chain recombines TRBV7-9 with TRBJ2-5; 9 bases are shared with TRBD1. Germline V gene data show CDR1 as SEHNR and CDR2 as FQNEAQ (reference sequence). This CDR3 is 12 amino acids long. Here the CDR3 DNA reads TGTGCCAGCAGCTTAGGGGAGGGACAGGGACACTTC. Its translation: CASSLGEGQGHF.

The chain employs TRBV7-6 and TRBJ2-1; 12 bases line up with TRBD2. V shed 0 bases, J shed 10 bases, and the junction held 4 bases outside the gene matches. Germline V gene lookup returns CDR1 SGHVS and CDR2 FNYEAQ. The length of the CDR3 is 15 residues. CDR3 sequence: CASSLALAGGQEQFF. DNA of the CDR3: TGTGCCAGCAGCTTAGCCCTAGCGGGGGGGCAGGAGCAGTTCTTC. Full variable domain (rest looked up from reference TRBV7-6 and TRBJ2-1): GAGVSQSPRYKVTKRGQDVALRCDPISGHVSLYWYRQALGQGPEFLTYFNYEAQQDKSGLPNDRFSAERPEGSISTLTIQRTEQRDSAMYRCASSLALAGGQEQFFGPGTRLTVL.

The chain carries TRBV7-8 and TRBJ2-5, with 10 bases that match TRBD2. Losses at the gene ends were 4 bases for V and 2 bases for J; bases not matched to a gene: 7. The CDR3 runs to 16 residues. The V gene's germline CDR1 is SGHVS and CDR2 FQNEAQ. The CDR3, as DNA: TGTGCCAGCAGCTCCCGAGGACTAGCGGCACAAGAGACCCAGTACTTC. This codes for CASSSRGLAAQETQYF.

This chain links TRBV5-1 with TRBJ2-7; 8 bases are a match to TRBD1. The CDR3 covers 16 residues. The J segment lost 3 bases and the V segment lost 0 bases, leaving 8 bases of the junction unmatched. Germline V lookup: CDR1 SGHRS, CDR2 YFSETQ. CDR3 coding DNA: TGCGCCAGCAGCTTGGGAGACGGACAGGGATACTACGAGCAGTACTTC. Its translation: CASSLGDGQGYYEQYF.

This rearrangement joins TRBV5-4 to TRBJ2-1; TRBD1 might be the D (6 bases). Germline V gene lookup returns CDR1 SGHNT and CDR2 YYREEE (reference sequence). The CDR3 has 15 amino acids. V was pared by 4 bases and J by 2 bases, with 13 bases between. CDR3: CASSGSGQAYNEQFF. In DNA form, the CDR3 reads TGTGCCAGCAGCGGATCGGGACAAGCCTACAATGAGCAGTTCTTC.